The 23 T cell receptor beta chains below all came from one sample that was sequenced in a study of shared clonotypes between healthy human individuals. The method was immunoSEQ multiplex PCR; TCRdb's version includes in-frame clones alone and lacks a portion of them. Here the sample spans about 2.3 million clones, about 92% being singletons. The sequencing sample was made of naive CD4+ T cells from PBMCs. The subset: CD45RA+ positively selected. These receptors all stem from a man between 18 and 35 years old in good health. Some clones in this sample may be carry-over from other donors' samples.

The chain couples TRBV13 to TRBJ2-7; D is ambiguous. This CDR3 is 15 amino acids long. V was shortened by 1 base and J by 4 bases, with 14 bases between the two germline ends. The germline CDR1 and CDR2 sequences are PRHDT and FYEKMQ (reference sequence). CDR3 amino acids: CASSLVGKSRYEQYF. The CDR3 DNA sequence: TGTGCCAGCAGCTTAGTTGGCAAGTCAAGGTACGAGCAGTACTTC. Variable domain in full (rest from reference TRBV13 and TRBJ2-7): AAGVIQSPRHLIKEKRETATLKCYPIPRHDTVYWYQQGPGQDPQFLISFYEKMQSDKGSIPDRFSAQQFSDYHSELNMSSLELGDSALYFCASSLVGKSRYEQYFGPGTRLTVT.

The V gene is TRBV5-1, the J gene TRBJ2-1, with no clear D. V lost 0 bases and J lost 0, with 7 bases in between. The germline CDR1 and CDR2 sequences are SGHRS and YFSETQ. The CDR3 is 15 amino acids. The CDR3 reads CASSLEALSYNEQFF. In DNA form, the CDR3 reads TGCGCCAGCAGCTTGGAAGCGCTCTCCTACAATGAGCAGTTCTTC.

V is TRBV27 and J is TRBJ1-1; D unclear. Germline CDR1 and CDR2: MNHEY and SMNVEV (reference sequence). The length of the CDR3 is 16 residues. The V end was cut by 1 base, the J end by 1 base, with 13 bases between. CDR3 DNA: TGTGCCAGCAGTTTATTTGGGTCACCGACGAACACTGAAGCTTTCTTT. This codes for CASSLFGSPTNTEAFF.

CDR3 amino acids: CASSLGGKEQYF. CDR3 coding DNA: TGTGCCAGCAGTCTCGGAGGAAAGGAGCAGTACTTC. This chain connects TRBV7-2 to TRBJ2-7, with D perhaps TRBD2 (5 bases). CDR3 length: 12 amino acids. With 6 bases removed from V and 7 bases from J, the gap between germline ends came to 13 bases. CDR1 is SGHTA and CDR2 is FQGNSA in the germline V gene.

The table lists this clone with a few counts. The same CDR3 arises from other DNA sequences in this sample as well. The chain links TRBV10-3 to TRBJ2-2; D might be TRBD1 (6 bases). V was cut by 3 bases and J by 1 base, with 6 bases left in between. The CDR3 spans 14 residues. Germline values: CDR1 ENHRY, CDR2 SYGVKD. The CDR3 protein is CAISEGGNTGELFF. CDR3 in DNA: TGTGCCATCAGTGAAGGGGGGAACACCGGGGAGCTGTTTTTT.

The chain combines TRBV27 with TRBJ2-1; tentatively, D is TRBD2 (5 bases). Trimming removed 5 bases at V and 8 bases at J, with 16 bases between. This CDR3 comprises 14 residues. Germline assignment: CDR1 MNHEY and CDR2 SMNVEV (reference sequence). Written as DNA, the CDR3 is TGTGCCAGCAGTACCTATCGAGGGCCCCATGAGCAGTTCTTC. It translates to CASSTYRGPHEQFF.

The V call is TRBV5-1, the J call TRBJ2-5; the match to TRBD1 covers 7 bases. Per germline, CDR1 SGHRS and CDR2 YFSETQ. After removal of 2 bases from V and 4 bases from J, the junction contained 5 bases not matched to a gene. The CDR3 runs to 14 residues. The CDR3 DNA reads TGCGCCAGCAGCTTCGGAGACAGGGCAGAGACCCAGTACTTC. Its translation: CASSFGDRAETQYF.

The chain uses TRBV28 and TRBJ1-2, with 7 bases aligning to TRBD1. The CDR3 consists of 14 residues. Trimming cost V 4 bases and J 4 bases; bases outside gene matches: 6. In germline, CDR1 is MDHEN, CDR2 SYDVKM. DNA of the CDR3: TGTGCCAGCAGTTCCATGACAGGGATCTATGGCTACACCTTC. Its protein is CASSSMTGIYGYTF.

Written as DNA, the CDR3 is TGTGCCAGCAGCGGCCAACAGGGGAACTATGGCTACACCTTC. Its translation is CASSGQQGNYGYTF. The V and J genes are TRBV9 and TRBJ1-2; TRBD1 aligns across 7 bases. The CDR3 runs 14 residues. Trimming at V came to 3 bases and at J to 2 bases, leaving 4 bases not matched to a gene. Per germline, CDR1 SGDLS and CDR2 YYNGEE.

The V gene is TRBV5-4, the J gene TRBJ1-2, with 7 bases fitting TRBD1. The length of the CDR3 is 15 residues. In germline, CDR1 is SGHNT, CDR2 YYREEE (reference sequence). The J segment lost 3 bases and the V segment lost 3 bases, leaving 8 bases of the junction unmatched. DNA of the CDR3: TGTGCCAGCAGCTCAAGGGGGCAAACTTACTATGGCTACACCTTC. It yields the protein CASSSRGQTYYGYTF.

The genes are TRBV19 and TRBJ1-1; D uncertain. Trimming shortened V by 10 bases and J by 0 bases, and 21 bases separated the two germline ends. Germline V gene sequence: CDR1 LNHDA, CDR2 SQIVND (reference sequence). The length of the CDR3 is 16 residues. The CDR3 loop is CATLPGQGQMNTEAFF. The CDR3 DNA reads as TGTGCCACCCTACCTGGCCAAGGGCAAATGAACACTGAAGCTTTCTTT.

Worth noting for this clone: This specimen includes other DNA sequences encoding the same CDR3. The J gene is TRBJ2-5, the V gene TRBV27, with a tentative D call TRBD1 (7 bases). Germline loops: CDR1 MNHEY, CDR2 SMNVEV (reference sequence). The CDR3 spans 14 residues. Trimming took off 2 bases at V and 5 bases at J, with 12 bases between the two ends. This CDR3 reads CASSLSPGGETQYF. CDR3 sequence (DNA): TGTGCCAGCAGTTTAAGCCCAGGGGGGGAGACCCAGTACTTC.

The genes are TRBV13 and TRBJ1-2; 7 positions agree with TRBD1. J was trimmed by 5 bases and V by 5 bases; bases with no gene match: 17. The germline CDR1 and CDR2 sequences are PRHDT and FYEKMQ (reference sequence). This CDR3 has 17 residues. The CDR3 sequence is CASSGRDRSLIGYGYTF. The CDR3 DNA is TGTGCCAGCAGCGGCCGGGACAGATCCCTAATTGGATATGGCTACACCTTC. Full variable domain (outside the CDR3, taken from reference TRBV13 and TRBJ1-2): AAGVIQSPRHLIKEKRETATLKCYPIPRHDTVYWYQQGPGQDPQFLISFYEKMQSDKGSIPDRFSAQQFSDYHSELNMSSLELGDSALYFCASSGRDRSLIGYGYTFGSGTRLTVV.

The rearrangement uses TRBV30 and TRBJ2-3; D unclear. The CDR3 sequence is 14 residues long. V lost 0 bases and J lost 7, with 14 bases in between. The V gene's germline CDR1 is GTSNPN and CDR2 SVGIG (reference sequence). CDR3 region: CAWSVDSSTNTQYF. As DNA, the CDR3 is TGTGCCTGGAGTGTTGACTCCTCCACGAATACGCAGTATTTT.

The chain links TRBV23-1 to TRBJ1-1; no reliable D call. TRBV23-1 qualifies as an ORF whose function is uncertain. This CDR3 is 15 amino acids long. Deletions cut 0 bases from V and 0 bases from J, with 8 bases between. CDR3 residues: CASSQSTQMNTEAFF. DNA of the CDR3: TGCGCCAGCAGTCAATCGACCCAAATGAACACTGAAGCTTTCTTT.

This chain uses TRBV5-6 with TRBJ1-6; D is possibly TRBD1 (5 bases). Trimming stripped 0 bases from V and 16 bases from J, with 17 bases between. This CDR3 is built from 14 residues. In germline, CDR1 is SGHDT, CDR2 YYEEEE. The CDR3 sequence is CASSLAVRQGGLHF. The CDR3 DNA follows: TGTGCCAGCAGCTTGGCTGTCCGGCAGGGAGGACTCCACTTT.

This rearrangement joins TRBV4-3 to TRBJ1-1; TRBD1 might be the D (6 bases). With 3 bases removed from V and 0 bases from J, the gap between germline ends came to 11 bases. Per the germline V gene, CDR1 is LGHNA and CDR2 is YSLEER. This CDR3 has 15 residues. The CDR3: CASSQHRALNTEAFF. The CDR3, as DNA: TGCGCCAGCAGCCAGCACAGGGCCCTGAACACTGAAGCTTTCTTT.

In this sample, this clone turned up once. The chain is built from TRBV29-1 and TRBJ2-7; TRBD2 agrees at 7 bases. After removal of 4 bases from V and 0 bases from J, the junction contained 6 bases not matched to a gene. CDR3 length: 14 residues. The germline V gene has CDR1 SQVTM and CDR2 ANQGSEA. CDR3 region: CSVGLAAFSYEQYF. DNA for the CDR3: TGCAGCGTTGGTCTAGCGGCCTTCTCCTACGAGCAGTACTTC.

The sample holds one count of this clone. The J gene is TRBJ2-5, the V gene TRBV28; tentatively, D is TRBD1 (6 bases). Germline CDR1 reads MDHEN; CDR2 reads SYDVKM. Trimming cost V 7 bases and J 6 bases, with 15 bases left between them. The CDR3 is made up of 13 amino acids. The CDR3 loop reads CASISLQGKTQYF. The CDR3 bases are TGTGCCAGCATTTCTCTACAGGGCAAGACCCAGTACTTC.

In the case of this clone: The sample holds other DNA sequences that translate to the same CDR3. V usage is TRBV5-1 and J usage is TRBJ2-1; 8 bases map to TRBD2. Per the germline V gene, CDR1 is SGHRS and CDR2 is YFSETQ. The CDR3 runs 15 residues. V shed 1 base and J 3 bases; nucleotides not matched to a gene: 3. CDR3 coding DNA: TGCGCCAGCAGCTTGACTAGCGGAGTCTACAATGAGCAGTTCTTC. It codes for CASSLTSGVYNEQFF.

As for this clone: No DNA is shown, since the ends of the CDR3 on it are uncertain; the CDR3 is the one TCRdb lists. The rearrangement joins TRBV2 to TRBJ2-5; TRBD2 was called by the table and not checked on the DNA. 12 amino acids form the CDR3, both terminal residues included. Germline assignment: CDR1 SNHLY and CDR2 FYNNEI. CDR3 protein: CASSSSGYEQYF.

The CDR3 protein is CASSLMGYEQYF. The CDR3 nucleotides read TGCGCCAGCAGCCTCATGGGGTACGAGCAGTACTTC. This rearrangement joins TRBV5-1 to TRBJ2-7; the D is unclear. The CDR3 extends over 12 amino acids. The germline CDR1 and CDR2 sequences are SGHRS and YFSETQ. The ends were cut back, 4 bases at V and 4 bases at J, with 9 bases in the middle.

This chain uses TRBV11-2 with TRBJ1-2; D not resolved. The germline V gene has CDR1 SGHAT and CDR2 FQNNGV. This CDR3 has 13 amino acids. Trimming removed 3 bases from V and 4 bases from J, with 9 bases in between. For the CDR3, the DNA is TGTGCCAGCAGCTTTCCGGGTTTCTATGGCTACACCTTC. As protein: CASSFPGFYGYTF.